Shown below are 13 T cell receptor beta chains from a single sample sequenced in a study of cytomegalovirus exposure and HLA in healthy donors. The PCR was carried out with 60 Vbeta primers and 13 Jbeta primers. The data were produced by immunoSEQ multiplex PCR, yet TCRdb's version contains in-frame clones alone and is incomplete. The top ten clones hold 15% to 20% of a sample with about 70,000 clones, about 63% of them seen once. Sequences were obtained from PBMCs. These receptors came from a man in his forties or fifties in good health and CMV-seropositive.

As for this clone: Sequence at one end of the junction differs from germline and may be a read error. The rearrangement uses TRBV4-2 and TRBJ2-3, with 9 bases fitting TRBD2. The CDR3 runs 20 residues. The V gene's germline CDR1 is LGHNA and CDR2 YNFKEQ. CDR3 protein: CASSKEPRGAGPSGRDTQYF. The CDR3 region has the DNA TGTGCCAGCAGCAAAGAGCCGAGGGGGGCCGGCCCAAGCGGGAGGGATACGCAGTATTTT.

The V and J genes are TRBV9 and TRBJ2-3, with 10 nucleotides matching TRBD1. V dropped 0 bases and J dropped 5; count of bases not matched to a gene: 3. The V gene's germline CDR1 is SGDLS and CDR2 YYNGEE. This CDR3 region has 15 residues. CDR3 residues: CASSVGGQGLDTQYF. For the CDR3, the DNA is TGTGCCAGCAGCGTAGGGGGACAGGGGTTAGATACGCAGTATTTT.

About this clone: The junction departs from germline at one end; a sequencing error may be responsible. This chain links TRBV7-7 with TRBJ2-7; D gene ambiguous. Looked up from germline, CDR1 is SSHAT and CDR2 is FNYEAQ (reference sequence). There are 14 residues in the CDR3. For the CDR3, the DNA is TGTGCTAGCAGCTCCGATGTCGGCTCCTACGAGCAGTACTTC. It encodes CASSSDVGSYEQYF.

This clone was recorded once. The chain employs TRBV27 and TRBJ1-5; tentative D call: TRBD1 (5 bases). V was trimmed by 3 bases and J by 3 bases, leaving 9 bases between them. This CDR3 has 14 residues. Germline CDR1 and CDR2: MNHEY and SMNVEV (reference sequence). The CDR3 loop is CASSFGGVNQPQHF. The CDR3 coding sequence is TGTGCCAGCAGTTTTGGGGGGGTCAATCAGCCCCAGCATTTT.

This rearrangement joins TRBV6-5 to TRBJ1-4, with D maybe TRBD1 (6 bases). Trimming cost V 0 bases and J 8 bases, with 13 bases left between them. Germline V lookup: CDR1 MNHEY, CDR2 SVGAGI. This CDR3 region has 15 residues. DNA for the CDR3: TGTGCCAGCAGTTACTCGCCAGGGGTGCACGAAAAACTGTTTTTT. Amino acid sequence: CASSYSPGVHEKLFF.

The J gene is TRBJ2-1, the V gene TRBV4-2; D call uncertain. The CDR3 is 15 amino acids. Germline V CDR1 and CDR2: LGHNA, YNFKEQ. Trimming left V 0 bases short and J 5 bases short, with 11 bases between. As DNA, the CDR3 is TGTGCCAGCAGCCAAGATATGAGAGTTAACAATGAGCAGTTCTTC. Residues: CASSQDMRVNNEQFF.

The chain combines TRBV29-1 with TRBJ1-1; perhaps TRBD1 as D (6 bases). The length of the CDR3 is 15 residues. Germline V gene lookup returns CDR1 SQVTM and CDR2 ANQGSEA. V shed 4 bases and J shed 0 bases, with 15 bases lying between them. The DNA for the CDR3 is TGCAGCGTTGGTATCCTGGACAGCATGAACACTGAAGCTTTCTTT. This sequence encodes CSVGILDSMNTEAFF.

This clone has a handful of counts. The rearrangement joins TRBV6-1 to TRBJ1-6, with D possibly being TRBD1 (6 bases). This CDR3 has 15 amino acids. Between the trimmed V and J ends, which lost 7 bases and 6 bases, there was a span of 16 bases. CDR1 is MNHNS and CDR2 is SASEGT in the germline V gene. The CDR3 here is CASTARGGGNSPLHF. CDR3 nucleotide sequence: TGTGCCAGCACCGCTAGGGGGGGTGGTAATTCACCCCTCCACTTT.

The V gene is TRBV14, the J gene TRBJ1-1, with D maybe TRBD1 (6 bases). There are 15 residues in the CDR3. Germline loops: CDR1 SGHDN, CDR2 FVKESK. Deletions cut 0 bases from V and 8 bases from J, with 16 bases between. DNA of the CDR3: TGTGCCAGCAGCCAAGATGGGGGGGCCCGAAGAGAAGCTTTCTTT. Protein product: CASSQDGGARREAFF.

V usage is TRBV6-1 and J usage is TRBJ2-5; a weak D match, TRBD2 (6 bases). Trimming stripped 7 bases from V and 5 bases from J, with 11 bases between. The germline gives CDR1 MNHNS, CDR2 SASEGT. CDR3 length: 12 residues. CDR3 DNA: TGTGCCAGCATGCATCGGGGGGAGACCCAGTACTTC. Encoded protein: CASMHRGETQYF.

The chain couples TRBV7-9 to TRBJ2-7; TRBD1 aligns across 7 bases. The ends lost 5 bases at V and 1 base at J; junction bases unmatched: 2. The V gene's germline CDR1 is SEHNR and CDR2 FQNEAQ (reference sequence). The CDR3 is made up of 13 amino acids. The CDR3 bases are TGTGCCAGCAGCCCGACAGGGTCCTACGAGCAGTACTTC. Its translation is CASSPTGSYEQYF. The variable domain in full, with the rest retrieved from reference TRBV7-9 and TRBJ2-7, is DTGVSQNPRHKITKRGQNVTFRCDPISEHNRLYWYRQTLGQGPEFLTYFQNEAQLEKSRLLSDRFSAERPKGSFSTLEIQRTEQGDSAMYLCASSPTGSYEQYFGPGTRLTVT.

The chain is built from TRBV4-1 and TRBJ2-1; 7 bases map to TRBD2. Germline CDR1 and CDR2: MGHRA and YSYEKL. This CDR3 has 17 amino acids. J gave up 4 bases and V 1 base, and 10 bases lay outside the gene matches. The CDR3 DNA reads TGCGCCAGCAGCCAAGTCTTCGCGTGGGGGGGATACAATGAGCAGTTCTTC. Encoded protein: CASSQVFAWGGYNEQFF.

The chain's CDR3 is CASSPSTGTGVVGEQYF. CDR3 in DNA: TGTGCCAGCAGCCCTTCGACCGGGACAGGGGTAGTTGGCGAGCAGTACTTC. The chain carries TRBV7-2 and TRBJ2-7, with 10 bases fitting TRBD1. V trimming: 5 bases; J trimming: 6 bases; junction bases outside the gene matches: 16. The CDR3 runs 17 residues. Germline CDR1 and CDR2: SGHTA and FQGNSA.